The 30 T cell receptor beta chains below come from one sample, sequenced in a study of OX40 agonist ivuxolimab in advanced cancers. TCRdb's table, derived via immunoSEQ multiplex PCR, lists solely in-frame clones and lacks some. Among roughly 90,000 clones listed, 87% were seen once. Sequencing used CD4+ or CD8+ T cells sorted from blood, obtained in a trial of the OX40 agonist ivuxolimab. The receptors originated from an adult with an advanced solid tumor such as melanoma, head and neck, liver or kidney cancer.

This chain joins TRBV9 and TRBJ2-3; TRBD2 aligns across 9 bases. Germline CDR1 and CDR2: SGDLS and YYNGEE. The J segment lost 8 bases and the V segment lost 4 bases, leaving 20 bases of the junction unmatched. CDR3 length: 18 residues. CDR3 residues: CASSRTGGREPAGSTQYF. The CDR3 DNA reads as TGTGCCAGCAGCCGGACTGGCGGGAGGGAACCCGCGGGATCTACGCAGTATTTT.

This chain links TRBV18 with TRBJ1-5; D might be TRBD1 (5 bases). The CDR3 length is 15 residues. V dropped 4 bases and J dropped 2 bases, with 12 bases sitting between them. Looked up from germline, CDR1 is KGHSH and CDR2 is LQKENI. CDR3 in DNA: TGTGCCAGCTCACAGCAGGGATCAGGCAATCAGCCCCAGCATTTT. This translates into CASSQQGSGNQPQHF. The variable domain in full, completed from reference TRBV18 and TRBJ1-5, reads NAGVMQNPRHLVRRRGQEARLRCSPMKGHSHVYWYRQLPEEGLKFMVYLQKENIIDESGMPKERFSAEFPKEGPSILRIQQVVRGDSAAYFCASSQQGSGNQPQHFGDGTRLSIL.

The chain combines TRBV7-9 with TRBJ2-3, with D unclear. Germline CDR1 is SEHNR and CDR2 is FQNEAQ (reference sequence). The ends were cut back, 2 bases at V and 0 bases at J, with 6 bases in the middle. The length of the CDR3 is 14 residues. Written as DNA, the CDR3 is TGTGCCAGCAGCTTACAAGGGAGCACAGATACGCAGTATTTT. It translates to CASSLQGSTDTQYF.

The chain links TRBV30 to TRBJ2-7; the match to TRBD1 covers 8 bases. The CDR3 is 13 residues long. V was clipped by 0 bases and J by 12 bases; unmatched bases: 10. Per the germline V gene, CDR1 is GTSNPN and CDR2 is SVGIG (reference sequence). The CDR3 here is CAWSVTGTGGGYF. The CDR3 nucleotides read TGTGCCTGGAGTGTAACAGGGACAGGCGGCGGGTACTTC. Supplemented by reference TRBV30 and TRBJ2-7, the full variable domain reads SQTIHQWPATLVQPVGSPLSLECTVEGTSNPNLYWYRQAAGRGLQLLFYSVGIGQISSEVPQNLSASRPQDRQFILSSKKLLLSDSGFYLCAWSVTGTGGGYFGPGTRLTVT.

This rearrangement joins TRBV7-2 to TRBJ2-2, with TRBD1 matching 8 bases. Germline V gene lookup returns CDR1 SGHTA and CDR2 FQGNSA. Trimming removed 10 bases from V and 6 bases from J; junction bases left unmatched: 7. The CDR3 contains 13 residues. CDR3: CATGQGRAGELFF. As DNA, the CDR3 is TGTGCCACCGGACAGGGAAGGGCCGGGGAGCTGTTTTTT.

This clone was seen more than once but under ten times. V and J are TRBV9 and TRBJ1-1; possible D gene TRBD1, 5 bases. Germline values: CDR1 SGDLS, CDR2 YYNGEE. This CDR3 contains 15 residues. Trimming removed 3 bases at V and 1 base at J, with 13 bases between. DNA for the CDR3: TGTGCCAGCAGCGGCCCCCCGGGACGGAACACTGAAGCTTTCTTT. Its translation: CASSGPPGRNTEAFF.

The chain uses TRBV10-3 and TRBJ2-1; TRBD1 matches at 8 bases. Germline lookup yields CDR1 ENHRY and CDR2 SYGVKD. J was trimmed by 8 bases and V by 6 bases; bases with no gene match: 6. CDR3 length: 13 amino acids. The CDR3 here is CAISKDRVDEQFF. The CDR3 nucleotides are TGTGCCATCAGCAAGGACAGGGTGGATGAGCAGTTCTTC.

V usage is TRBV5-1 and J usage is TRBJ2-3; TRBD2 might be the D (5 bases). V lost 1 base and J 5 bases, leaving 5 bases between the germline ends. CDR1 and CDR2 (germline): SGHRS, YFSETQ. This CDR3 is built from 12 residues. The CDR3 is CASSLSGDTQYF. CDR3 DNA: TGCGCCAGCAGCTTGAGCGGAGATACGCAGTATTTT.

Worth noting for this clone: The same CDR3 arises from other DNA sequences in this sample as well. The chain combines TRBV5-5 with TRBJ1-2, with D hard to call. Germline V gene sequence: CDR1 SGHKS, CDR2 YYEKEE (reference sequence). The CDR3 is 12 residues long. V lost 2 bases, J lost 7 bases, and 9 bases lay in between. CDR3 residues: CASSLREGGYTF. As DNA, the CDR3 is TGTGCCAGCAGCTTAAGAGAGGGTGGCTACACCTTC.

This chain links TRBV28 with TRBJ1-2, with D perhaps TRBD1 (6 bases). Trimming cost V 8 bases and J 4 bases, with 23 bases left between them. Looked up from germline, CDR1 is MDHEN and CDR2 is SYDVKM. The CDR3 runs 16 residues. The CDR3 spells CASRGGTPGAFYGYTF. CDR3 DNA sequence: TGTGCCAGCCGCGGGGGGACACCAGGGGCCTTCTATGGCTACACCTTC.

The chain employs TRBV5-4 and TRBJ2-1; D call uncertain. CDR1 is SGHNT, CDR2 YYREEE, per germline (reference sequence). The germline V and J ends were trimmed by 3 bases and 0 bases, with 19 bases remaining between them. The CDR3 covers 18 residues. The CDR3 sequence: CASSSPYSGRSSYNEQFF. The CDR3 nucleotides read TGTGCCAGCAGCTCGCCGTACTCGGGCCGTTCCTCCTACAATGAGCAGTTCTTC.

DNA for the CDR3: TGTGCCATCAGTGAGGCACAGGGACTTATCCACTACGAGCAGTACTTC. It codes for CAISEAQGLIHYEQYF. The chain is built from TRBV10-3 and TRBJ2-7, with D possibly called TRBD1 or TRBD2 (6 bases each). V was shortened by 2 bases and J by 3 bases, with 17 bases between the two germline ends. Germline V gene lookup returns CDR1 ENHRY and CDR2 SYGVKD. This CDR3 comprises 16 residues.

The V and J genes are TRBV7-8 and TRBJ1-2; 9 bases agree with TRBD1. There are 14 residues in the CDR3. Germline CDR1 is SGHVS and CDR2 is FQNEAQ. The V segment lost 5 bases and the J segment 6 bases; nucleotides outside the gene matches: 7. CDR3 region: CASSTTTGGDGYTF. CDR3 nucleotide sequence: TGTGCCAGCAGCACAACGACAGGGGGTGATGGCTACACCTTC.

J is TRBJ2-5 and V is TRBV7-2; D is unclear. This CDR3 is 14 amino acids long. Germline V lookup: CDR1 SGHTA, CDR2 FQGNSA. V was pared by 6 bases and J by 1 base, with 12 bases between. CDR3 sequence: CASSRTPGQETQYF. CDR3 bases: TGTGCCAGCAGTCGTACCCCCGGCCAAGAGACCCAGTACTTC.

This clone was seen a handful of times. CDR3 nucleotide sequence: TGTGCCAGCTCGACAACGGCGGATTCACCCCTCCACTTT. It codes for CASSTTADSPLHF. The V and J genes are TRBV18 and TRBJ1-6; D is undetermined. This CDR3 has 13 residues. From germline, CDR1 is KGHSH and CDR2 LQKENI. Between the trimmed V and J ends, which lost 6 bases and 8 bases, there was a span of 11 bases.

The CDR3 sequence: CASGELGGGYGYTF. CDR3 DNA: TGTGCCAGCGGAGAGCTAGGGGGCGGCTATGGCTACACCTTC. The J gene is TRBJ1-2, the V gene TRBV6-5, with TRBD1 matching 7 bases. CDR1 and CDR2 (germline): MNHEY, SVGAGI. Losses at the gene ends were 8 bases for V and 4 bases for J; bases not matched to a gene: 10. There are 14 residues in the CDR3.

The chain employs TRBV10-1 and TRBJ2-7; no clear D. The CDR3 covers 13 residues. The germline V gene encodes CDR1 WNHNN and CDR2 SYGVQD (reference sequence). V lost 1 base, J lost 8 bases, and 12 bases lay in between. The CDR3 here is CASSEYPENKQYF. As DNA, the CDR3 is TGCGCCAGCAGTGAGTATCCGGAGAATAAGCAGTACTTC.

The rearrangement uses TRBV30 and TRBJ2-7, with 9 bases fitting TRBD1. CDR1 is GTSNPN and CDR2 is SVGIG in the germline V gene (reference sequence). Losses at the gene ends were 0 bases for V and 12 bases for J; bases not matched to a gene: 3. The CDR3 spans 11 residues. As DNA, the CDR3 is TGTGCCTGGAGTGTGGGGACAGGGAGGTACTTC. Its protein is CAWSVGTGRYF.

This sequence joins TRBV7-2 and TRBJ2-4; TRBD1 aligns across 11 bases. V dropped 1 base and J dropped 0; count of bases not matched to a gene: 5. This CDR3 spans 18 amino acids. CDR1 and CDR2 (germline): SGHTA, FQGNSA. CDR3 nucleotides: TGTGCCAGCAGCTTAGGGACAGGGGGCGTTGGAGCCAAAAACATTCAGTACTTC. Its translation: CASSLGTGGVGAKNIQYF. Full variable domain (outside the CDR3, taken from reference TRBV7-2 and TRBJ2-4): GAGVSQSPSNKVTEKGKDVELRCDPISGHTALYWYRQSLGQGLEFLIYFQGNSAPDKSGLPSDRFSAERTGGSVSTLTIQRTQQEDSAVYLCASSLGTGGVGAKNIQYFGAGTRLSVL.

This clone was seen just once. This chain links TRBV28 with TRBJ2-7; TRBD1 matches 7 bases. With V trimmed by 5 bases and J by 7 bases, 11 bases remained unmatched. Germline loops: CDR1 MDHEN, CDR2 SYDVKM. The CDR3 consists of 14 residues. CDR3: CASSRQAFRGEQYF. The CDR3 bases are TGTGCCAGCAGTCGACAGGCCTTCAGGGGGGAGCAGTACTTC.

V and J are TRBV30 and TRBJ2-3, with 7 bases fitting TRBD2. Germline CDR1 and CDR2: GTSNPN and SVGIG (reference sequence). Germline trimming cut 0 bases from V and 6 bases from J; bases unmatched to any gene: 12. The CDR3 contains 16 residues. The CDR3 bases are TGTGCCTGGAGTGTACAACGTGGGAGGGCCACCGATACGCAGTATTTT. The encoded protein is CAWSVQRGRATDTQYF. Complete variable domain (other parts from reference TRBV30 and TRBJ2-3): SQTIHQWPATLVQPVGSPLSLECTVEGTSNPNLYWYRQAAGRGLQLLFYSVGIGQISSEVPQNLSASRPQDRQFILSSKKLLLSDSGFYLCAWSVQRGRATDTQYFGPGTRLTVL.

The J gene is TRBJ2-4, the V gene TRBV7-3; 9 nucleotides line up with TRBD1. Germline V gene lookup returns CDR1 SGHTA and CDR2 FQGTGA. This CDR3 is 14 amino acids long. Trimming at V came to 5 bases and at J to 9 bases, leaving 8 bases not matched to a gene. CDR3 amino acids: CASSPDRGDSIQYF. Here the CDR3 DNA reads TGTGCCAGCAGCCCTGACAGGGGGGACTCCATTCAGTACTTC.

The chain has TRBV19 and TRBJ2-5; tentative D call: TRBD1 (6 bases). CDR1 and CDR2 from the germline V gene are LNHDA and SQIVND (reference sequence). With 4 bases removed from V and 0 bases from J, the gap between germline ends came to 9 bases. The CDR3 is made up of 14 amino acids. In DNA, the CDR3 is TGTGCCAGTAGTAAGTGGACAGACCAAGAGACCCAGTACTTC. This translates into CASSKWTDQETQYF.

This chain connects TRBV29-1 to TRBJ1-1; D perhaps matches TRBD1 (5 bases). This CDR3 is 14 amino acids long. CDR1 SQVTM and CDR2 ANQGSEA come from the germline V gene. Trimming took off 5 bases at V and 0 bases at J, with 13 bases between the two ends. The CDR3 reads CSVSRTIMNTEAFF. CDR3 sequence (DNA): TGCAGCGTTTCGAGGACAATAATGAACACTGAAGCTTTCTTT.

V is TRBV4-2 and J is TRBJ2-1; a possible D gene is TRBD1 (6 bases). CDR3 length: 17 residues. Germline CDR1 LGHNA, CDR2 YNFKEQ. V lost 5 bases and J lost 7, with 24 bases in between. The CDR3 nucleotides read TGTGCCAGCAGCGCGCATCACAGGGATGAGACTACAAATGAGCAGTTCTTC. This encodes CASSAHHRDETTNEQFF.

This sequence joins TRBV10-2 and TRBJ1-1; D not certain. This CDR3 contains 12 residues. Germline V gene data show CDR1 as WSHSY and CDR2 as SAAADI. Trimming removed 5 bases from V and 11 bases from J, with 15 bases in between. The CDR3 region is CASSPGERVAFF. The CDR3 DNA sequence: TGCGCCAGCAGTCCCGGAGAACGAGTGGCTTTCTTT.

DNA of the CDR3: TGTGCCAGCTCACGGGGACTAGTTGAAACCTACAATGAGCAGTTCTTC. This sequence encodes CASSRGLVETYNEQFF. The J gene is TRBJ2-1, the V gene TRBV18; 8 nucleotides agree with TRBD2. Germline lookup yields CDR1 KGHSH and CDR2 LQKENI. J was trimmed by 2 bases and V by 4 bases; bases with no gene match: 7. This CDR3 comprises 16 residues.

The rearrangement uses TRBV5-5 and TRBJ1-3; D gene ambiguous. V was cut by 3 bases and J by 0 bases, with 13 bases left in between. The CDR3 contains 16 residues. Per germline, CDR1 SGHKS and CDR2 YYEKEE (reference sequence). The CDR3 sequence is CASSSWRASSGNTIYF. The CDR3 DNA reads TGTGCCAGCAGCTCGTGGAGGGCCTCCTCTGGAAACACCATATATTTT. Full variable domain (remainder filled in from reference TRBV5-5 and TRBJ1-3): DAGVTQSPTHLIKTRGQQVTLRCSPISGHKSVSWYQQVLGQGPQFIFQYYEKEERGRGNFPDRFSARQFPNYSSELNVNALLLGDSALYLCASSSWRASSGNTIYFGEGSWLTVV.

The chain combines TRBV27 with TRBJ2-1; D possibly corresponds to TRBD2 (5 bases). CDR1 and CDR2 (germline): MNHEY, SMNVEV (reference sequence). CDR3 size: 16 residues. V lost 2 bases, J lost 2 bases, and 13 bases lay in between. The CDR3 coding sequence is TGTGCCAGCAGTTTAAGCGGCCAGAGAGCCTACAATGAGCAGTTCTTC. Protein product: CASSLSGQRAYNEQFF.

The chain has TRBV5-8 and TRBJ1-4; D perhaps matches TRBD1 (5 bases). V lost 7 bases and J lost 5, with 18 bases in between. The CDR3 has 15 residues. The germline V gene has CDR1 SGHTS and CDR2 YDEGEE. Here the CDR3 reads CASGQDGGQNEKLFF. CDR3 nucleotide sequence: TGTGCCAGCGGCCAAGACGGAGGACAAAATGAAAAACTGTTTTTT.